Presented here are 5 T cell receptor beta chains from one specimen sequenced in a study of OX40 agonist ivuxolimab in advanced cancers. Using immunoSEQ multiplex PCR, the repertoire was profiled, and TCRdb retains in-frame clones only, with some absent. The table shows some 44,000 clones, with about four fifths occurring only once. The material sequenced was CD4+ or CD8+ T cells sorted from blood, taken in a trial of the OX40 agonist ivuxolimab. Every receptor here comes from an adult with an advanced solid tumor such as melanoma, head and neck, liver or kidney cancer.

This chain uses TRBV9 with TRBJ2-7; perhaps TRBD1 as D (5 bases). The CDR3 spans 13 residues. Germline V CDR1 and CDR2: SGDLS, YYNGEE. The V and J ends lost 0 bases and 6 bases respectively, with 10 bases between them. The CDR3 region is CASSVVGQAEQYF. Written as DNA, the CDR3 is TGTGCCAGCAGCGTAGTGGGGCAGGCCGAGCAGTACTTC.

The chain uses TRBV2 and TRBJ2-2, with 8 nucleotides matching TRBD1. Germline trimming cut 4 bases from V and 1 base from J; bases unmatched to any gene: 5. There are 16 residues in the CDR3. Germline-derived CDR1 and CDR2 are SNHLY and FYNNEI. The CDR3 coding sequence is TGTGCCAGCAGTGTTGAGGGACAGGAGAACACCGGGGAGCTGTTTTTT. Residues: CASSVEGQENTGELFF.

This chain joins TRBV9 and TRBJ2-1; 11 bases are shared with TRBD2. V was pared by 4 bases and J by 4 bases, with 7 bases of the junction left unmatched. The CDR3 sequence is 16 residues long. CDR1 SGDLS and CDR2 YYNGEE come from the germline V gene. The CDR3 bases are TGTGCCAGCAGCTTTTCCGGGACTAGCGGATACAATGAGCAGTTCTTC. The encoded protein is CASSFSGTSGYNEQFF.

This chain uses TRBV10-3 with TRBJ2-3; 10 bases match TRBD2. The V gene's germline CDR1 is ENHRY and CDR2 SYGVKD. V shed 4 bases, J shed 3 bases, and the junction held 4 bases outside the gene matches. This CDR3 is 15 amino acids long. CDR3 in amino acids: CAISALAGVTDTQYF. CDR3 nucleotide sequence: TGTGCCATCAGTGCCCTAGCGGGAGTTACAGATACGCAGTATTTT.

Only a few counts were recorded for this clone. The chain combines TRBV19 with TRBJ1-6; 7 positions agree with TRBD1. CDR1 is LNHDA and CDR2 is SQIVND in the germline V gene (reference sequence). Trimming took 6 bases from V and 7 from J; bases not matched to a gene: 6. The CDR3 is 14 amino acids. The chain's CDR3 is CASRTQGENSPLHF. The CDR3 DNA is TGTGCCAGTAGGACCCAGGGGGAAAATTCACCCCTCCACTTT.